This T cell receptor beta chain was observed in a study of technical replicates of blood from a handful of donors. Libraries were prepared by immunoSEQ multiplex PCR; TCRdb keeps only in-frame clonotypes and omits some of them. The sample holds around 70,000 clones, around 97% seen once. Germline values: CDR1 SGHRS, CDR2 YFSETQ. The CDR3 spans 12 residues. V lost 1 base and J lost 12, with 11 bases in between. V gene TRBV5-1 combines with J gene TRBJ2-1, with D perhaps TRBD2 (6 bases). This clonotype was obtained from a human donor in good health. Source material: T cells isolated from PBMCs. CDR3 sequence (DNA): TGCGCCAGCAGCTTGTCCCCCGGGGGGCAGTTCTTC. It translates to CASSLSPGGQFF.